Following are 28 T cell receptor beta chains from one sample sequenced in a study of CXCR3-negative and CXCR3-positive naive CD8 T cells. Study-level findings and limits: CXCR3-positive naive cells carried more hydrophobic TRB CDR3s than CXCR3-negative ones.

Antigens for these TCRs are unknown. The libraries of TRB cDNA were constructed through 5' RACE using UMI labels. After re-calling the 5' RACE reads, TCRdb lists one entry per CDR3 protein, DNA absent. The sample table includes 150,000 to 180,000 distinct CDR3 sequences. The sequencing sample was made of naive CXCR3+ CD8+ T cells from blood. The subset here: CD45RO-CCR7+CD27+CD95- naive CD8+ T cells expressing CXCR3 (TNR3+). The receptor set was obtained from a human donor in good health. Some clones in this sample may be carry-over from other donors' samples.

The chain couples TRBV6-2 or TRBV6-3 to TRBJ1-5; TCRdb gives TRBD1 as the D gene, but with no DNA this cannot be confirmed. The CDR3 is made up of 14 amino acids. Germline CDR1 MNHEY, CDR2 SVGEGT. CDR3: CASSSGTGFQPQHF.

The rearrangement uses TRBV25-1 and TRBJ2-7; the D gene TCRdb calls, TRBD1, cannot be checked with no DNA. CDR3 length: 15 amino acids. From germline, CDR1 is MGHDK and CDR2 SYGVNS. The CDR3 reads CASSEYRDNNYEQYF.

This chain's CDR3 is CASSNGTSNQPQHF. The V gene is TRBV5-5, the J gene TRBJ1-5; TCRdb reports TRBD1, a call that lacks DNA to check it against. The CDR3 is 14 residues long. Germline loops: CDR1 SGHKS, CDR2 YYEKEE (reference sequence).

The chain joins TRBV28 to TRBJ2-2. This CDR3 region has 14 residues. The germline V gene encodes CDR1 MDHEN and CDR2 SYDVKM. CDR3 protein: CASSFFGNTGELFF.

The chain couples TRBV21-1 to TRBJ2-1. TRBV21-1 is deemed a pseudogene. The CDR3 has 17 amino acids. This CDR3 reads CASSRRNGVSSYNEQFF.

The rearrangement links TRBV29-1 to TRBJ2-7; TCRdb gives TRBD1 as the D gene, but with no DNA this cannot be confirmed. The CDR3 extends over 13 amino acids. The germline gives CDR1 SQVTM, CDR2 ANQGSEA. CDR3 residues: CSVVRDRVGEQYF.

The chain has TRBV27 and TRBJ2-5; TCRdb's D gene call, TRBD1, goes unchecked for lack of DNA. This CDR3 has 15 amino acids. The germline CDR1 and CDR2 sequences are MNHEY and SMNVEV (reference sequence). The CDR3 sequence: CASRGDREYQETQYF.

V and J are TRBV4-1 and TRBJ1-5; the D call of TRBD1 rests on TCRdb alone, since no DNA is present to check it. The CDR3 consists of 14 residues. In germline, CDR1 is MGHRA, CDR2 YSYEKL. This CDR3 is CASSQVSQDQPQHF.

This chain connects TRBV20-1 to TRBJ2-1; as DNA is missing, the TRBD1 call by TCRdb cannot be tested. CDR1 DFQATT and CDR2 SNEGSKA come from the germline V gene (reference sequence). The CDR3 consists of 13 residues. CDR3 region: CSAMGQGYNEQFF.

This rearrangement joins TRBV7-8 to TRBJ2-5. The CDR3 contains 13 residues. Germline V lookup: CDR1 SGHVS, CDR2 FQNEAQ. The CDR3 is CASNKIKQETQYF.

V usage is TRBV7-9 and J usage is TRBJ2-1; the D call of TRBD1 rests on TCRdb alone, since no DNA is present to check it. Germline CDR1 SEHNR, CDR2 FQNEAQ (reference sequence). The CDR3 sequence is 12 residues long. The CDR3: CASSSGQTPQFF.

The rearrangement links TRBV29-1 to TRBJ2-7; TCRdb calls TRBD1, which cannot be checked without DNA. The CDR3 covers 11 residues. The germline V gene has CDR1 SQVTM and CDR2 ANQGSEA. CDR3 region: CSAGGGYEQYF.

This chain uses TRBV12-3 or TRBV12-4 with TRBJ2-7; the D call of TRBD1 rests on TCRdb alone, since no DNA is present to check it. CDR3 size: 15 residues. CDR3 residues: CASSFPGSTRGEQYF.

The rearrangement uses TRBV5-1 and TRBJ2-7; the TCRdb D gene call, TRBD1, has no DNA to confirm it. Germline CDR1 SGHRS, CDR2 YFSETQ. This CDR3 has 16 amino acids. CDR3 region: CASSEPVQGVIDEQYF.

The chain joins TRBV12-5 to TRBJ1-1; TCRdb selects TRBD1, and the lack of DNA leaves this call unchecked. There are 16 residues in the CDR3. From germline, CDR1 is LGHNT and CDR2 FRNRAP. The CDR3 sequence is CASGLVSGAGSTEAFF.

The genes are TRBV28 and TRBJ2-7; TCRdb reports TRBD1, a call that lacks DNA to check it against. The length of the CDR3 is 14 residues. Germline V CDR1 and CDR2: MDHEN, SYDVKM. CDR3 in amino acids: CASSLPMGAYEQYF.

This chain connects TRBV27 to TRBJ2-2. CDR3 length: 15 amino acids. Per the germline V gene, CDR1 is MNHEY and CDR2 is SMNVEV (reference sequence). CDR3 protein: CASSLYASATGELFF.

The chain carries TRBV6-5 and TRBJ2-7; the TCRdb D gene call, TRBD2, has no DNA to confirm it. The CDR3 length is 14 residues. CDR1 and CDR2 (germline): MNHEY, SVGAGI. This CDR3 is CASSSGLSVYEQYF.

This chain joins TRBV15 and TRBJ2-7. The CDR3 is made up of 11 amino acids. Germline CDR1 LNHNV, CDR2 YYDKDF (reference sequence). The CDR3: CATSENYEQYF.

The chain recombines TRBV5-1 with TRBJ1-2. Germline V lookup: CDR1 SGHRS, CDR2 YFSETQ. The CDR3 is 16 residues long. The CDR3 sequence: CASSGRERDQNYGYTF. Looking up the rest from reference TRBV5-1 and TRBJ1-2 gives the full variable domain: KAGVTQTPRYLIKTRGQQVTLSCSPISGHRSVSWYQQTPGQGLQFLFEYFSETQRNKGNFPGRFSGRQFSNSRSEMNVSTLELGDSALYLCASSGRERDQNYGYTFGSGTRLTVV.

V is TRBV13 and J is TRBJ2-2. This CDR3 comprises 14 residues. Germline CDR1 and CDR2: PRHDT and FYEKMQ (reference sequence). This CDR3 reads CASRLGANTGELFF. The variable domain in full, with the rest retrieved from reference TRBV13 and TRBJ2-2, is AAGVIQSPRHLIKEKRETATLKCYPIPRHDTVYWYQQGPGQDPQFLISFYEKMQSDKGSIPDRFSAQQFSDYHSELNMSSLELGDSALYFCASRLGANTGELFFGEGSRLTVL.

V is TRBV20-1 and J is TRBJ2-1; without DNA, the TCRdb call of TRBD2 cannot be checked. The CDR3 contains 14 residues. CDR1 is DFQATT, CDR2 SNEGSKA, per germline (reference sequence). This CDR3 is CSAREAGAYNEQFF.

The CDR3 sequence: CASSQERTDEQYF. The chain employs TRBV4-3 and TRBJ2-7. CDR1 is LGHNA, CDR2 YSLEER, per germline. The CDR3 has 13 residues.

The gene calls are TRBV28 and TRBJ2-2. The CDR3 covers 11 residues. Germline V gene data show CDR1 as MDHEN and CDR2 as SYDVKM. CDR3 protein: CASTYTGELLF.

The chain employs TRBV29-1 and TRBJ1-1. The CDR3 is 11 residues long. In germline, CDR1 is SQVTM, CDR2 ANQGSEA. The CDR3 here is CSVATNTEAFF.

The chain carries TRBV5-1 and TRBJ2-1; no DNA is available, so the TRBD1 call from TCRdb remains unchecked. This CDR3 has 12 amino acids. The V gene's germline CDR1 is SGHRS and CDR2 YFSETQ. The chain's CDR3 is CASSPTRNEQFF.

The chain couples TRBV6-5 to TRBJ2-5; the D call of TRBD2 rests on TCRdb alone, since no DNA is present to check it. The V gene's germline CDR1 is MNHEY and CDR2 SVGAGI. The CDR3 totals 14 residues. This CDR3 is CAIGDPAGGETQYF.

The gene calls are TRBV14 and TRBJ2-1. This CDR3 has 13 amino acids. Per germline, CDR1 SGHDN and CDR2 FVKESK. The CDR3 reads CASSQEPYNEQFF.